Presented here are 15 T cell receptor beta chains from one specimen sequenced in a study of blood T cell repertoires in COVID-19. The method was immunoSEQ multiplex PCR; TCRdb's version includes in-frame clones alone and lacks a portion of them. The table lists about 130,000 clones, about 80% of them singletons, with about 40% in the top ten. Source material: peripheral blood. Receptor source: a man aged 35-49 years with active or convalescent COVID-19.

DNA for the CDR3: TGTGCCAGCAGTTACCCTCCCCAGGGGGTCTCCTACAATGAGCAGTTCTTC. Its protein product is CASSYPPQGVSYNEQFF. The V gene is TRBV6-2 or TRBV6-3, the J gene TRBJ2-1; 7 positions agree with TRBD1. Germline assignment: CDR1 MNHEY and CDR2 SVGEGT. V lost 2 bases and J lost 0; bases outside the gene matches: 7. The CDR3 is 17 amino acids.

The chain combines TRBV14 with TRBJ2-3, with D tentatively TRBD1 (5 bases). Trimming pared 3 bases from V and 4 bases from J, leaving 8 bases between. The CDR3 loop spans 13 amino acids. Per the germline V gene, CDR1 is SGHDN and CDR2 is FVKESK. CDR3 residues: CASSHLGADTQYF. The CDR3 DNA reads as TGTGCCAGCAGCCACCTAGGGGCAGATACGCAGTATTTT.

The chain has TRBV4-2 and TRBJ2-1, with 13 positions matching TRBD2. Germline V gene lookup returns CDR1 LGHNA and CDR2 YNFKEQ. This CDR3 spans 20 amino acids. The V gene end was trimmed by 3 bases and the J gene end by 4 bases; junction bases not matched to a gene: 15. For the CDR3, the DNA is TGTGCCAGCAGCCAGTTACTAGCGGGGGGGCAAGTTAACCCTTACAATGAGCAGTTCTTC. Its translation: CASSQLLAGGQVNPYNEQFF.

A single count supports this clone. The V gene is TRBV3-1 (or the pseudogene TRBV3-2), the J gene TRBJ1-1; no clear D. V lost 1 base, J lost 7 bases, and 4 bases lay in between. The CDR3 covers 11 residues. Germline V gene lookup returns CDR1 LGHDT and CDR2 YNNKEL (reference sequence). The CDR3 bases are TGTGCCAGCAGCCAAGCGGGTGAAGCTTTCTTT. Amino acid sequence: CASSQAGEAFF.

The chain joins TRBV5-1 to TRBJ1-3, with 7 bases lining up with TRBD1. The CDR3 has 17 amino acids. The J segment lost 2 bases and the V segment lost 3 bases, leaving 11 bases of the junction unmatched. CDR1 and CDR2 from the germline V gene are SGHRS and YFSETQ. This CDR3 reads CASSYSRQGQAGNTIYF. CDR3 in DNA: TGCGCCAGCAGCTATTCCCGACAGGGTCAAGCTGGAAACACCATATATTTT.

The chain links TRBV2 to TRBJ2-5, with 8 bases that match TRBD1. The CDR3 totals 12 residues. Germline loops: CDR1 SNHLY, CDR2 FYNNEI. The J segment lost 5 bases and the V segment lost 6 bases, leaving 2 bases of the junction unmatched. The CDR3 spells CASRGQAETQYF. CDR3 nucleotide sequence: TGTGCCAGCAGGGGACAGGCGGAGACCCAGTACTTC.

The V gene is TRBV30, the J gene TRBJ2-7, with no clear D. Germline V lookup: CDR1 GTSNPN, CDR2 SVGIG (reference sequence). This CDR3 region has 11 residues. The V end was cut by 1 base, the J end by 4 bases, with 5 bases between. CDR3 sequence: CAWSDSYEQYF. The DNA of the CDR3 is TGTGCCTGGAGTGACAGTTACGAGCAGTACTTC.

This clone came up once. Other DNA sequences in the sample encode the same CDR3. The chain carries TRBV6-1 and TRBJ1-3; D uncertain. CDR1 and CDR2 from the germline V gene are MNHNS and SASEGT. The CDR3 is 13 residues long. The ends were cut back, 2 bases at V and 0 bases at J, with 2 bases in the middle. The chain's CDR3 is CASSERSGNTIYF. CDR3 DNA sequence: TGTGCCAGCAGTGAACGCTCTGGAAACACCATATATTTT.

V usage is TRBV6-5 and J usage is TRBJ1-1, with unresolved D. V was clipped by 0 bases and J by 8 bases, with 10 bases between them. Germline CDR1 is MNHEY and CDR2 is SVGAGI. The CDR3 runs 13 residues. The CDR3 sequence: CASSYSRGREAFF. The CDR3 DNA sequence: TGTGCCAGCAGTTACTCTCGAGGCCGGGAAGCTTTCTTT.

The chain couples TRBV6-5 to TRBJ2-7; 7 nucleotides match TRBD1. Germline V lookup: CDR1 MNHEY, CDR2 SVGAGI. The CDR3 is 14 amino acids. With 6 bases clipped from V and 3 bases from J, the junction kept 8 bases outside the gene matches. The CDR3 region has the DNA TGTGCCAGCAGCTCCCGGGACAGAAGCTACGAGCAGTACTTC. Translation: CASSSRDRSYEQYF.

The chain joins TRBV5-1 to TRBJ2-2, with no clear D. The V gene lost 1 base and the J gene lost 0 bases, with 7 bases spanning the gap. This CDR3 comprises 15 residues. The V gene's germline CDR1 is SGHRS and CDR2 YFSETQ. DNA of the CDR3: TGCGCCAGCAGCTTGACTGAGGCGAACACCGGGGAGCTGTTTTTT. Its protein product is CASSLTEANTGELFF.

V gene TRBV2 combines with J gene TRBJ1-6, with TRBD1 identical over 7 bases. The V segment lost 7 bases and the J segment 5 bases; nucleotides outside the gene matches: 11. This CDR3 has 16 residues. Germline V gene data show CDR1 as SNHLY and CDR2 as FYNNEI. CDR3 sequence (DNA): TGTGCCAGCAATTCTAGTCCAGGGGGAAATAATTCACCCCTCCACTTT. It encodes CASNSSPGGNNSPLHF.

This chain connects TRBV5-1 to TRBJ2-1; TRBD1 matches 10 bases. The CDR3 totals 16 residues. CDR1 is SGHRS, CDR2 YFSETQ, per germline. The junction had 12 bases not matched to a gene; V was cut back by 4 bases and J by 8 bases. DNA for the CDR3: TGCGCCAGCAGCGTTCTAGGACAGGGGGTTTCGGATGAGCAGTTCTTC. Amino acid sequence: CASSVLGQGVSDEQFF.

The table lists this clone with a count of one. This chain connects TRBV6-5 to TRBJ1-2; D unclear. The V end was cut by 6 bases, the J end by 2 bases, with 13 bases between. The germline CDR1 and CDR2 sequences are MNHEY and SVGAGI. This CDR3 contains 14 residues. The CDR3 DNA is TGTGCCAGCAGGGACCGGGGTCGCAACTATGGCTACACCTTC. Translation: CASRDRGRNYGYTF.

CDR3 in amino acids: CAWSVKGGEQFF. Written as DNA, the CDR3 is TGTGCCTGGAGTGTAAAAGGAGGTGAGCAGTTCTTC. The V gene is TRBV30, the J gene TRBJ2-1; weak D call: TRBD2 (5 bases). The CDR3 consists of 12 residues. V was shortened by 0 bases and J by 9 bases, with 9 bases between the two germline ends. In germline, CDR1 is GTSNPN, CDR2 SVGIG (reference sequence).